Listed below are T cell receptor beta chains from one sample, sequenced in a study of CD8 T cells in Susac syndrome. One entry per CDR3 protein, called by TCRdb with MiXCR from the immunoSEQ multiplex PCR reads. Among 120,000 or so distinct CDR3 sequences listed, about 94% were seen once. The sample was CD4+ T cells from PBMCs. The receptors come from a human donor with multiple sclerosis. Each CDR3 is given with its conserved first and last residue. Each record gives: D gene, clone size, V gene, J gene, CDR3 protein, CDR3 DNA. D genes are given only for firm matches. Only part of the rows carry a size: once, few, many, or a class if the clone is expanded.

d_call: .
clone_size: .
v_call: TRBV18
j_call: TRBJ2-4
cdr3_aa: CASSPPQNIQYF
cdr3_nt: TGTGCCAGCTCACCACCCCAGAACATTCAGTACTTC

d_call: TRBD1
clone_size: .
v_call: TRBV7-9
j_call: TRBJ2-3
cdr3_aa: CASSPRDSFQDTQYF
cdr3_nt: TGTGCCAGCAGCCCCCGGGACAGTTTCCAAGATACGCAGTATTTT

d_call: .
clone_size: .
v_call: TRBV19
j_call: TRBJ2-3
cdr3_aa: CASSIGTGTDTQYF
cdr3_nt: TGTGCCAGTAGTATCGGGACTGGCACAGATACGCAGTATTTT

d_call: .
clone_size: .
v_call: TRBV7-9
j_call: TRBJ2-1
cdr3_aa: CASSLEAARSPYNEQFF
cdr3_nt: TGTGCCAGCAGCTTAGAGGCGGCCCGTTCCCCCTACAATGAGCAGTTCTTC

d_call: TRBD1
clone_size: .
v_call: TRBV9
j_call: TRBJ1-2
cdr3_aa: CASSVTYRGGYTF
cdr3_nt: TGTGCCAGCAGCGTTACATACAGGGGTGGCTACACCTTC

d_call: TRBD1
clone_size: .
v_call: TRBV27
j_call: TRBJ2-2
cdr3_aa: CASSQTGGRTGELFF
cdr3_nt: TGTGCCAGCAGCCAGACAGGGGGACGGACCGGGGAGCTGTTTTTT

d_call: .
clone_size: .
v_call: TRBV24-1
j_call: TRBJ1-5
cdr3_aa: CATSGGGNQPQHF
cdr3_nt: TGTGCCACCAGTGGAGGCGGCAATCAGCCCCAGCATTTT

d_call: .
clone_size: once
v_call: TRBV3-1
j_call: TRBJ1-2
cdr3_aa: CASSPPTAGDYGYTF
cdr3_nt: TGTGCCAGCAGCCCCCCCACGGCAGGAGACTATGGCTACACCTTC

d_call: TRBD1
clone_size: .
v_call: TRBV28
j_call: TRBJ2-7
cdr3_aa: CASSSYAGTGVYEQYF
cdr3_nt: TGTGCCAGCAGTTCTTACGCCGGGACAGGAGTCTACGAGCAGTACTTC

d_call: .
clone_size: .
v_call: TRBV23-1
j_call: TRBJ1-2
cdr3_aa: CASSPRQLSHGYTF
cdr3_nt: TGCGCCAGCAGTCCCCGACAGCTTTCACATGGCTACACCTTC

d_call: TRBD2
clone_size: .
v_call: TRBV5-1
j_call: TRBJ2-1
cdr3_aa: CASSQGVAGAANEQFF
cdr3_nt: TGCGCCAGCAGCCAGGGGGTAGCGGGAGCGGCGAATGAGCAGTTCTTC

d_call: .
clone_size: .
v_call: TRBV18
j_call: TRBJ1-2
cdr3_aa: CASSAGEVYGYTF
cdr3_nt: TGTGCCAGCTCAGCAGGGGAGGTCTATGGCTACACCTTC

d_call: TRBD2
clone_size: .
v_call: TRBV12-3/TRBV12-4
j_call: TRBJ2-2
cdr3_aa: CASTPRGGAGRTGELFF
cdr3_nt: TGTGCCAGCACCCCTAGGGGAGGGGCTGGGAGAACCGGGGAGCTGTTTTTT

d_call: .
clone_size: .
v_call: TRBV2
j_call: TRBJ1-4
cdr3_aa: CASTGREKLFF
cdr3_nt: TGTGCCAGCACAGGGCGAGAAAAACTGTTTTTT

d_call: .
clone_size: .
v_call: TRBV6-1
j_call: TRBJ1-5
cdr3_aa: CASSEPGTLRNQPQHF
cdr3_nt: TGTGCCAGCAGTGAACCCGGGACCTTGCGCAATCAGCCCCAGCATTTT

d_call: .
clone_size: once
v_call: TRBV20-1
j_call: TRBJ2-6
cdr3_aa: CSARDRNSGANVLTF
cdr3_nt: TGCAGTGCTAGAGATCGCAACTCTGGGGCCAACGTCCTGACTTTC

d_call: .
clone_size: .
v_call: TRBV4-3
j_call: TRBJ2-3
cdr3_aa: CASSQESGMSADTQYF
cdr3_nt: TGCGCCAGCAGCCAAGAGTCCGGGATGAGCGCAGATACGCAGTATTTT

d_call: .
clone_size: .
v_call: TRBV29-1
j_call: TRBJ2-2
cdr3_aa: CSVGARTNTGELFF
cdr3_nt: TGCAGCGTCGGAGCCAGGACGAACACCGGGGAGCTGTTTTTT

d_call: TRBD1
clone_size: .
v_call: TRBV20-1
j_call: TRBJ1-2
cdr3_aa: CSAPGQGAYGYTF
cdr3_nt: TGCAGTGCTCCTGGACAGGGGGCGTATGGCTACACCTTC

d_call: .
clone_size: .
v_call: TRBV5-4
j_call: TRBJ2-1
cdr3_aa: CASSLAGLYNEQFF
cdr3_nt: TGTGCCAGCAGCTTGGCCGGACTGTACAATGAGCAGTTCTTC

d_call: TRBD1
clone_size: few
v_call: TRBV6-1
j_call: TRBJ1-4
cdr3_aa: CASSEWQGANEKLFF
cdr3_nt: TGTGCCAGCAGTGAATGGCAGGGGGCTAATGAAAAACTGTTTTTT